A single sample gave rise to the 21 T cell receptor beta chains below, sequenced in a study of shared clonotypes between healthy human individuals. The protocol was immunoSEQ multiplex PCR, while the TCRdb copy is restricted to in-frame clones and leaves out a portion. The sample lists approximately 240,000 clones, 65% to 70% occurring once. Sequencing was carried out using memory CD4+ T cells sorted from blood. The sample's subset: CD45RA-negative fraction. Every receptor here comes from a man aged 30 to 45 in good health.

V gene TRBV9 combines with J gene TRBJ2-1, with 12 nucleotides matching TRBD2. V shed 4 bases, J shed 6 bases, and the junction held 5 bases outside the gene matches. The CDR3 is 15 residues long. CDR1 SGDLS and CDR2 YYNGEE come from the germline V gene. CDR3 coding DNA: TGTGCCAGCAGCTCCGGACTAGCGGGATTCAATGAGCAGTTCTTC. As protein: CASSSGLAGFNEQFF.

This clone was counted a few times. The DNA for the CDR3 is TGTGCCACCCAACTGACTAGCGGCTCCTACGAGCAGTACTTC. Translation gives CATQLTSGSYEQYF. V is TRBV5-4 and J is TRBJ2-7, with TRBD2 matching over 9 bases. With 9 bases clipped from V and 0 bases from J, the junction kept 7 bases outside the gene matches. The CDR3 is made up of 14 amino acids. Germline CDR1 and CDR2: SGHNT and YYREEE (reference sequence).

This clone came up a few times. The V call is TRBV6-5, the J call TRBJ2-5; D remains ambiguous. Trimming removed 3 bases at V and 5 bases at J, with 10 bases between. In germline, CDR1 is MNHEY, CDR2 SVGAGI. The CDR3 totals 13 residues. CDR3 residues: CASSYVSAETQYF. CDR3 DNA sequence: TGTGCCAGCAGTTATGTCTCGGCGGAGACCCAGTACTTC.

The chain uses TRBV7-2 and TRBJ2-3; maybe TRBD2 (5 bases). V shed 9 bases and J shed 10 bases, with 20 bases lying between them. Germline lookup yields CDR1 SGHTA and CDR2 FQGNSA. There are 13 residues in the CDR3. DNA of the CDR3: TGTGCCAGTGCTGCGAAAGGACTGGGAGCGCAGTATTTT. Amino acid sequence: CASAAKGLGAQYF. The entire variable domain, with the rest obtained from reference TRBV7-2 and TRBJ2-3, is as follows: GAGVSQSPSNKVTEKGKDVELRCDPISGHTALYWYRQSLGQGLEFLIYFQGNSAPDKSGLPSDRFSAERTGGSVSTLTIQRTQQEDSAVYLCASAAKGLGAQYFGPGTRLTVL.

The chain links TRBV15 to TRBJ2-1; D perhaps matches TRBD1 (6 bases). Looked up from germline, CDR1 is LNHNV and CDR2 is YYDKDF (reference sequence). V gave up 2 bases and J gave up 8 bases, with 13 bases separating them. The CDR3 loop spans 14 amino acids. CDR3 amino acids: CATSRQGFADEQFF. The CDR3 region has the DNA TGTGCCACCAGCAGACAGGGGTTTGCGGATGAGCAGTTCTTC.

Details on this clone: Germline and junction disagree at one end, which may indicate a read error. The genes are TRBV11-1 and TRBJ2-3, with D maybe TRBD2 (7 bases). The germline gives CDR1 SGHAT, CDR2 FQDESV (reference sequence). The length of the CDR3 is 8 residues. CDR3 region: CASEGGDF. CDR3 bases: TGTGCCAGCGAAGGGGGGGATTTT.

This sequence joins TRBV2 and TRBJ1-1; the match to TRBD1 covers 7 bases. Germline CDR1 SNHLY, CDR2 FYNNEI. The CDR3 contains 13 residues. V was clipped by 2 bases and J by 4 bases; unmatched bases: 1. CDR3 loop: CASSEHRGTEAFF. DNA for the CDR3: TGTGCCAGCAGTGAACACAGGGGCACTGAAGCTTTCTTT.

J is TRBJ1-2 and V is TRBV9, with D perhaps matching TRBD1 (6 bases). V was pared by 3 bases and J by 8 bases, with 17 bases between. The CDR3 has 14 residues. The V gene's germline CDR1 is SGDLS and CDR2 YYNGEE. The CDR3 nucleotides are TGTGCCAGCAGCGCCGAGTCGGGGGCTGGGGGCTACACCTTC. Encoded protein: CASSAESGAGGYTF.

As concerns this clone: Within the sample, other DNA sequences also encode this same CDR3. This rearrangement joins TRBV27 to TRBJ1-5; D call uncertain. The germline V gene encodes CDR1 MNHEY and CDR2 SMNVEV (reference sequence). V lost 8 bases to trimming and J lost 0 bases, with 8 bases between them. This CDR3 comprises 13 residues. In DNA form, the CDR3 reads TGTGCCAGCTCTCGGTATAGCAATCAGCCCCAGCATTTT. Amino acid sequence: CASSRYSNQPQHF.

This clone was seen only once. The chain recombines TRBV6-5 with TRBJ2-7, with 7 bases aligning to TRBD1. In germline, CDR1 is MNHEY, CDR2 SVGAGI. Trimming removed 5 bases from V and 2 bases from J; junction bases left unmatched: 3. The CDR3 runs 13 residues. DNA of the CDR3: TGTGCCAGCAGTGACAGGGTCCCCTACGAGCAGTACTTC. Encoded protein: CASSDRVPYEQYF.

The chain couples TRBV6-5 to TRBJ2-7, with D possibly being TRBD2 (5 bases). Germline V CDR1 and CDR2: MNHEY, SVGAGI. Trimming removed 6 bases from V and 1 base from J, with 10 bases in between. CDR3 length: 13 amino acids. Written as DNA, the CDR3 is TGTGCCAGCAGCCGTCCGGGGTCCTACGAGCAGTACTTC. Its translation is CASSRPGSYEQYF.

This clone was recorded a few times. The J gene is TRBJ1-5, the V gene TRBV28, with D unclear. The CDR3 has 15 amino acids. From germline, CDR1 is MDHEN and CDR2 SYDVKM. Trimming pared 5 bases from V and 0 bases from J, leaving 11 bases between. CDR3 in DNA: TGTGCCAGCAGTGAGGTCACCCATAGCAATCAGCCCCAGCATTTT. Its translation is CASSEVTHSNQPQHF.

The V gene is TRBV6-1, the J gene TRBJ1-2; D ambiguous. Trimming removed 2 bases at V and 0 bases at J, with 10 bases between. CDR3 length: 15 amino acids. Germline lookup yields CDR1 MNHNS and CDR2 SASEGT. This CDR3 is CASSELLGTNYGYTF. CDR3 in DNA: TGTGCCAGCAGTGAACTTTTGGGGACTAACTATGGCTACACCTTC.

The sample holds one count of this clone. This rearrangement joins TRBV7-9 to TRBJ1-4, with D unresolved. This CDR3 comprises 16 residues. The V end was cut by 3 bases, the J end by 10 bases, with 21 bases between. Germline V lookup: CDR1 SEHNR, CDR2 FQNEAQ (reference sequence). In nucleotides, the CDR3 is TGTGCCAGCAGCTTCCTGCGACCCACCACCTTGGGAAAACTGTTTTTT. This codes for CASSFLRPTTLGKLFF.

This clone has just a few counts. The genes are TRBV7-2 and TRBJ2-2, with 11 bases that match TRBD2. CDR3 length: 18 residues. Trimming took 3 bases from V and 5 from J; bases not matched to a gene: 11. Germline V CDR1 and CDR2: SGHTA, FQGNSA. CDR3 sequence (DNA): TGTGCCAGCAGCTTCCGGACTAGCGGGCCCTTTAGGACCGGGGAGCTGTTTTTT. Encoded protein: CASSFRTSGPFRTGELFF.

This chain connects TRBV28 to TRBJ2-5; tentative D call: TRBD2 (6 bases). CDR1 is MDHEN, CDR2 SYDVKM, per germline. The CDR3 length is 15 residues. V was cut by 6 bases and J by 2 bases, with 16 bases left in between. The CDR3 reads CASSLGRGFQETQYF. The CDR3 region has the DNA TGTGCCAGCAGCCTAGGACGGGGGTTTCAAGAGACCCAGTACTTC.

This chain joins TRBV6-5 and TRBJ2-1; D not resolved. V gave up 2 bases and J gave up 7 bases, with 9 bases separating them. Germline V gene data show CDR1 as MNHEY and CDR2 as SVGAGI. This CDR3 has 13 amino acids. The CDR3 here is CASSYPQRNEQFF. In DNA form, the CDR3 reads TGTGCCAGCAGTTACCCACAGAGAAATGAGCAGTTCTTC.

J is TRBJ2-5 and V is TRBV7-2; D is unclear. V dropped 1 base and J dropped 4 bases, with 10 bases sitting between them. Germline V lookup: CDR1 SGHTA, CDR2 FQGNSA. This CDR3 has 14 residues. The CDR3 region is CASSLDGLVETQYF. As DNA, the CDR3 is TGTGCCAGCAGCTTAGATGGGCTAGTAGAGACCCAGTACTTC.

This chain uses TRBV6-6 with TRBJ1-5, with D possibly being TRBD1 (5 bases). Germline values: CDR1 MNHNY, CDR2 SVGAGI (reference sequence). The V gene lost 8 bases and the J gene lost 4 bases, with 15 bases spanning the gap. The CDR3 loop spans 14 amino acids. The CDR3 sequence: CASGGSGSNQPQHF. CDR3 sequence (DNA): TGTGCCAGCGGGGGAAGCGGCTCAAATCAGCCCCAGCATTTT.

The V and J genes are TRBV5-1 and TRBJ1-2; TRBD1 matches at 8 bases. V lost 3 bases and J lost 8; bases outside the gene matches: 12. This CDR3 comprises 15 residues. Germline CDR1 and CDR2: SGHRS and YFSETQ. The CDR3 DNA sequence: TGCGCCAGCAGCTACGCTACGACAGGGGCCGGGGGCTACACCTTC. This gives the protein CASSYATTGAGGYTF.

The chain carries TRBV4-2 and TRBJ2-1, with D possibly TRBD2 on 5 matching bases. This CDR3 is built from 14 residues. CDR1 and CDR2 (germline): LGHNA, YNFKEQ. The V end was cut by 4 bases, the J end by 5 bases, with 12 bases between. The CDR3 DNA reads TGTGCCAGCAGCCGAAGTGGACTGAACAATGAGCAGTTCTTC. This translates into CASSRSGLNNEQFF.